Detailed here is one T cell receptor beta chain. The antigen is undetermined. The data are from a study of shared clonotypes between healthy human individuals. Findings of the study overall: Though the depth was large, rarefaction showed that sorted-subset sequencing was incomplete.

In the authors' methods: ImmunoSEQ gave junction-only sequences without quality scores, so filtering differed. Generated by immunoSEQ multiplex PCR, the TCRdb table keeps only in-frame clones and is missing some. V, J and clone size are those of that table, while D and trimming were read from the DNA. The table shows about 320,000 clones, with over 75% occurring only once. Germline V CDR1 and CDR2: SGHDN, FVKESK. This CDR3 spans 15 amino acids. Trimming left V 3 bases short and J 2 bases short, with 14 bases between. The chain links TRBV14 to TRBJ2-7, with D unresolved. Material: memory CD8+ T cells sorted from blood. Subset of the sample: CD45RO+ cells pooled with CCR7-negative TemRA cells. The source is a man younger than 30 in good health. The CDR3 is CASSQEGIFPYEQYF. For the CDR3, the DNA is TGTGCCAGCAGCCAGGAAGGGATATTCCCCTACGAGCAGTACTTC.